This is a list of T cell receptor beta chains from one sample in a study of blood T cell repertoires in COVID-19. TCRdb's table, derived via immunoSEQ multiplex PCR, lists solely in-frame clones and lacks some. The repertoire holds about 120,000 clones, around 78% seen once, with approximately 2.5% in the top ten. Sequencing was done on a sample of peripheral blood. Source of these receptors: an older man with acute or convalescent COVID-19. CDR3s include the opening cysteine and the closing phenylalanine or tryptophan. Each record gives: V gene, clone size, CDR3 length, D gene, J gene, CDR3 DNA, CDR3 protein. D genes are given only for firm matches. Rows may omit the clone size; those that give it use once, few, many or a size class.

v_call: TRBV9
clone_size: few
cdr3_length: 15
d_call: -
j_call: TRBJ1-2
cdr3_nt: TGTGCCAGCAGCCCCCAGACACTTAGTAACTATGGCTACACCTTC
cdr3_aa: CASSPQTLSNYGYTF

v_call: TRBV6-6
clone_size: -
cdr3_length: 14
d_call: -
j_call: TRBJ2-7
cdr3_nt: TGTGCCAGCAGTTACGTTTGGGCAACCTACGAGCAGTACTTC
cdr3_aa: CASSYVWATYEQYF

v_call: TRBV6-5
clone_size: -
cdr3_length: 16
d_call: TRBD1
j_call: TRBJ2-2
cdr3_nt: TGTGCCAGCAGTTACAGACAGGGGGCAAACACCGGGGAGCTGTTTTTT
cdr3_aa: CASSYRQGANTGELFF

v_call: TRBV28
clone_size: -
cdr3_length: 16
d_call: TRBD1
j_call: TRBJ1-2
cdr3_nt: TGTGCCACCATTACCGGGACAGGGAAAACTAACTATGGCTACACCTTC
cdr3_aa: CATITGTGKTNYGYTF

v_call: TRBV11-3
clone_size: once
cdr3_length: 12
d_call: -
j_call: TRBJ2-5
cdr3_nt: TGTGCCAGCAGCTGGGGGCTGGAGACCCAGTACTTC
cdr3_aa: CASSWGLETQYF

v_call: TRBV28
clone_size: once
cdr3_length: 14
d_call: -
j_call: TRBJ1-4
cdr3_nt: TGTGCCAGCAGTTTAAGAGCAACTAATGAAAAACTGTTTTTT
cdr3_aa: CASSLRATNEKLFF

v_call: TRBV13
clone_size: -
cdr3_length: 12
d_call: -
j_call: TRBJ1-1
cdr3_nt: TGTGCCAGCATGGGGGGGACCTTTGAAGCTTTCTTT
cdr3_aa: CASMGGTFEAFF

v_call: TRBV4-3
clone_size: many
cdr3_length: 14
d_call: TRBD1
j_call: TRBJ1-2
cdr3_nt: TGCGCCAGCAGGTCGGACAGGGAGAACTATGGCTACACCTTC
cdr3_aa: CASRSDRENYGYTF

v_call: TRBV10-3
clone_size: -
cdr3_length: 14
d_call: -
j_call: TRBJ1-1
cdr3_nt: TGTGCCATCAGTGAGTCGTACGGGATCACTGAAGCTTTCTTT
cdr3_aa: CAISESYGITEAFF

v_call: TRBV5-4
clone_size: -
cdr3_length: 15
d_call: -
j_call: TRBJ1-2
cdr3_nt: TGTGCCAGCAGCTTGGTTGCGGGACGGATCTGGGAGTACACCTTC
cdr3_aa: CASSLVAGRIWEYTF

v_call: TRBV7-3
clone_size: -
cdr3_length: 16
d_call: TRBD2
j_call: TRBJ2-3
cdr3_nt: TGTGCCAGCGCCCCAAAGCGGGGGGCCAACACAGATACGCAGTATTTT
cdr3_aa: CASAPKRGANTDTQYF

v_call: TRBV11-2
clone_size: -
cdr3_length: 14
d_call: TRBD1
j_call: TRBJ1-2
cdr3_nt: TGTGCCAGCAGCTTGGGGGACAGAAGGTATGGCTACACCTTC
cdr3_aa: CASSLGDRRYGYTF

v_call: TRBV20-1
clone_size: -
cdr3_length: 12
d_call: TRBD1
j_call: TRBJ1-2
cdr3_nt: TGCAGTGCTACTGAGGGGGCGCAAGGCTACACCTTC
cdr3_aa: CSATEGAQGYTF

v_call: TRBV10-1
clone_size: few
cdr3_length: 18
d_call: TRBD2
j_call: TRBJ2-1
cdr3_nt: TGCGCCAGCAGTGAGTCTTGGGGAGGGGATAGGTGGTACAATGAGCAGTTCTTC
cdr3_aa: CASSESWGGDRWYNEQFF

v_call: TRBV5-1
clone_size: once
cdr3_length: 14
d_call: -
j_call: TRBJ1-2
cdr3_nt: TGCGCCAGCAGCTTGGTGGCAGGGGCTGATGGCTACACCTTC
cdr3_aa: CASSLVAGADGYTF

v_call: TRBV5-4
clone_size: few
cdr3_length: 13
d_call: TRBD1
j_call: TRBJ1-5
cdr3_nt: TGTGCCAGCAGTTCACAGGGGAATCAGCCCCAGCATTTT
cdr3_aa: CASSSQGNQPQHF

v_call: TRBV10-3
clone_size: -
cdr3_length: 16
d_call: TRBD1
j_call: TRBJ1-2
cdr3_nt: TGTGCCATCAGTGAGTTCCCGACAGGGGGTAACTATGGCTACACCTTC
cdr3_aa: CAISEFPTGGNYGYTF

v_call: TRBV5-4
clone_size: -
cdr3_length: 15
d_call: TRBD1
j_call: TRBJ1-1
cdr3_nt: TGTGCCAGCAGCAAGACAGGGGGCGCGTACCCTGAAGCTTTCTTT
cdr3_aa: CASSKTGGAYPEAFF

v_call: TRBV7-2
clone_size: -
cdr3_length: 15
d_call: TRBD1
j_call: TRBJ2-5
cdr3_nt: TGTGCCAGCAGCTTAGACAGGGGGCTACAAGAGACCCAGTACTTC
cdr3_aa: CASSLDRGLQETQYF

v_call: TRBV6-2/TRBV6-3
clone_size: -
cdr3_length: 14
d_call: -
j_call: TRBJ2-7
cdr3_nt: TGTGCCAGCAGTGACCCGGGGGGCCGGTACGAGCAGTACTTC
cdr3_aa: CASSDPGGRYEQYF

v_call: TRBV5-1
clone_size: -
cdr3_length: 14
d_call: -
j_call: TRBJ1-4
cdr3_nt: TGCGCCAGCAGCTTGGGGGCTCAAAATGAAAAACTGTTTTTT
cdr3_aa: CASSLGAQNEKLFF

v_call: TRBV4-3
clone_size: -
cdr3_length: 17
d_call: TRBD2
j_call: TRBJ2-7
cdr3_nt: TGCGCCAGCAGCCAAGTCGCCGGGACTAGCGGTACCTACGAGCAGTACTTC
cdr3_aa: CASSQVAGTSGTYEQYF

v_call: TRBV29-1
clone_size: many
cdr3_length: 11
d_call: -
j_call: TRBJ2-7
cdr3_nt: TGCAGCGTTGCCCAGGACTACGAGCAGTACTTC
cdr3_aa: CSVAQDYEQYF

v_call: TRBV5-6
clone_size: few
cdr3_length: 17
d_call: TRBD1
j_call: TRBJ1-2
cdr3_nt: TGTGCCAGCAGCCGTCCAATATATAGGGGGCTCAGCTATGGCTACACCTTC
cdr3_aa: CASSRPIYRGLSYGYTF

v_call: TRBV11-3
clone_size: -
cdr3_length: 15
d_call: -
j_call: TRBJ1-3
cdr3_nt: TGTGCCAGCAGCTTAGAATGGGGGCCTCGAAACACCATATATTTT
cdr3_aa: CASSLEWGPRNTIYF

v_call: TRBV9
clone_size: -
cdr3_length: 14
d_call: -
j_call: TRBJ2-7
cdr3_nt: TGTGCCAGCAGCGCCACAGGGAGCTCCTACGAGCAGTACTTC
cdr3_aa: CASSATGSSYEQYF

v_call: TRBV6-5
clone_size: -
cdr3_length: 13
d_call: TRBD1
j_call: TRBJ2-7
cdr3_nt: TGTGCCAGCAGCAGGGGGAAGGACTACGAGCAGTACTTC
cdr3_aa: CASSRGKDYEQYF

v_call: TRBV19
clone_size: -
cdr3_length: 17
d_call: -
j_call: TRBJ1-5
cdr3_nt: TGTGCCAGGATCATTTACAGGGTGGGGGGGAGCAATCAGCCCCAGCATTTT
cdr3_aa: CARIIYRVGGSNQPQHF

v_call: TRBV19
clone_size: -
cdr3_length: 13
d_call: -
j_call: TRBJ1-6
cdr3_nt: TGTGCCAGTAGTGAGAGCAGGAATTCACCCCTCCACTTT
cdr3_aa: CASSESRNSPLHF

v_call: TRBV5-1
clone_size: -
cdr3_length: 15
d_call: TRBD1
j_call: TRBJ1-1
cdr3_nt: TGCGCCAGCAGCTTGATGGGGCAGGGGGCCTCTGAAGCTTTCTTT
cdr3_aa: CASSLMGQGASEAFF

v_call: TRBV7-9
clone_size: -
cdr3_length: 16
d_call: -
j_call: TRBJ1-1
cdr3_nt: TGTGCCAGCAGCTTAGATGGGCCAACGGGGACAACCGAAGCTTTCTTT
cdr3_aa: CASSLDGPTGTTEAFF

v_call: TRBV19
clone_size: -
cdr3_length: 15
d_call: TRBD1
j_call: TRBJ1-1
cdr3_nt: TGTGCCAGTAGTCTTTCCGGGACAGCGAACACTGAAGCTTTCTTT
cdr3_aa: CASSLSGTANTEAFF

v_call: TRBV6-5
clone_size: -
cdr3_length: 16
d_call: TRBD1
j_call: TRBJ2-1
cdr3_nt: TGTGCCAGCAGTTACTCCGGACAGGTGGGCTACAATGAGCAGTTCTTC
cdr3_aa: CASSYSGQVGYNEQFF

v_call: TRBV5-6
clone_size: few
cdr3_length: 14
d_call: TRBD1
j_call: TRBJ2-7
cdr3_nt: TGTGCCAGCAGCACAAGACAGGGTGGGTACGAGCAGTACTTC
cdr3_aa: CASSTRQGGYEQYF

v_call: TRBV29-1
clone_size: -
cdr3_length: 13
d_call: -
j_call: TRBJ2-7
cdr3_nt: TGCAGCGTTGTCCGGGACAACAACTACGAGCAGTACTTC
cdr3_aa: CSVVRDNNYEQYF

v_call: TRBV19
clone_size: -
cdr3_length: 17
d_call: TRBD1
j_call: TRBJ1-6
cdr3_nt: TGTGCCAGTAGGCCGACGGGACAGAACTCCTATAATTCACCCCTCCACTTT
cdr3_aa: CASRPTGQNSYNSPLHF

v_call: TRBV7-2
clone_size: few
cdr3_length: 15
d_call: TRBD2
j_call: TRBJ2-1
cdr3_nt: TGTGCCAGCAGCGAGGTAGCGGGGGGTCACAATGAGCAGTTCTTC
cdr3_aa: CASSEVAGGHNEQFF

v_call: TRBV29-1
clone_size: few
cdr3_length: 13
d_call: TRBD1
j_call: TRBJ1-2
cdr3_nt: TGCAGCGCCCGGACAGGGGGGCACTATGGCTACACCTTC
cdr3_aa: CSARTGGHYGYTF

v_call: TRBV7-6
clone_size: -
cdr3_length: 15
d_call: -
j_call: TRBJ1-1
cdr3_nt: TGTGCCAGCAGCTTAGCCCCACAGATGAACACTGAAGCTTTCTTT
cdr3_aa: CASSLAPQMNTEAFF

v_call: TRBV10-2
clone_size: -
cdr3_length: 14
d_call: TRBD1
j_call: TRBJ1-5
cdr3_nt: TGCGCCAGCCGTCTGACAGGGATCGGTCAGCCCCAGCATTTT
cdr3_aa: CASRLTGIGQPQHF

v_call: TRBV5-5
clone_size: once
cdr3_length: 17
d_call: TRBD1
j_call: TRBJ2-7
cdr3_nt: TGTGCCAGCAGCTTGGGGGGGCGAGGGACAGGACCCTACGAGCAGTACTTC
cdr3_aa: CASSLGGRGTGPYEQYF

v_call: TRBV6-5
clone_size: -
cdr3_length: 14
d_call: TRBD1
j_call: TRBJ2-7
cdr3_nt: TGTGCCGTCTGCCGGGACAGCTACTCCTACGAGCAGTACTTC
cdr3_aa: CAVCRDSYSYEQYF

v_call: TRBV7-2
clone_size: -
cdr3_length: 14
d_call: TRBD1
j_call: TRBJ2-1
cdr3_nt: TGTGCCAGCAGCCGGACAGGGGGAGAGAGTGAGCAGTTCTTC
cdr3_aa: CASSRTGGESEQFF

v_call: TRBV2
clone_size: -
cdr3_length: 11
d_call: -
j_call: TRBJ2-7
cdr3_nt: TGTGCCAGCAGCCTCCTTCTGGAGCAGTACTTC
cdr3_aa: CASSLLLEQYF

v_call: TRBV5-6
clone_size: -
cdr3_length: 14
d_call: -
j_call: TRBJ1-2
cdr3_nt: TGTGCCAGCAGCCCGGGGACACGGAACTATGGCTACACCTTC
cdr3_aa: CASSPGTRNYGYTF

v_call: TRBV6-5
clone_size: -
cdr3_length: 15
d_call: -
j_call: TRBJ1-5
cdr3_nt: TGTGCCAGCAGTTACAGGGGAAGGGTAGGTCAGCCCCAGCATTTT
cdr3_aa: CASSYRGRVGQPQHF

v_call: TRBV19
clone_size: -
cdr3_length: 15
d_call: -
j_call: TRBJ1-5
cdr3_nt: TGTGCCAGTAGTATTAGCGCAGATAGCAATCAGCCCCAGCATTTT
cdr3_aa: CASSISADSNQPQHF

v_call: TRBV6-5
clone_size: -
cdr3_length: 14
d_call: -
j_call: TRBJ1-6
cdr3_nt: TGTGCCAGCAGTTGGTCTAGTTTTAATTCACCCCTCCACTTT
cdr3_aa: CASSWSSFNSPLHF